The sequence of this TCR beta chain was determined in a study of graft-versus-host responses after intestinal transplantation. Sequencing was performed with immunoSEQ multiplex PCR; in TCRdb, only in-frame clones are kept and a portion is missing. In the table there are 100,000 to 130,000 clones, roughly 87% of which are singletons. This clone was seen a handful of times. Its matching antigen is unknown. Germline V gene sequence: CDR1 SGHNT, CDR2 YYREEE (reference sequence). This CDR3 has 13 residues. Trimming left V 3 bases short and J 4 bases short, with 8 bases between. This sequence originates from a human donor who was the organ donor for an intestinal transplant. This chain joins TRBV5-4 and TRBJ1-3, with D possibly matching TRBD1 (5 bases). The sample consisted of unstimulated CD4+ T cells sorted from spleen or lymph node cells, taken before transplant. The CDR3 bases are TGTGCCAGCAGCTGGGACCGAGGAAACACCATATATTTT. This gives the protein CASSWDRGNTIYF.